This is a list of T cell receptor beta chains from one sample in a study of blood T cell repertoires in COVID-19. Clones were read by immunoSEQ multiplex PCR, and TCRdb kept only the in-frame ones, dropping some. The sample includes under 130,000 clones, under 75% of them seen just once. Sequences were obtained from peripheral blood. The receptors derive from a man older than 75 with acute or convalescent COVID-19. Both conserved end residues are part of each CDR3. The D gene is left open where the match is weak. Size is stated for part of the rows, as once, few or many counts, or as a class when the clone is expanded.

>TRBJ2-5|TRBV7-2|few|TRBD2
CASSSHPGGSGTQYF
TGTGCCAGCAGCAGCCACCCCGGGGGGAGTGGGACCCAGTACTTC
>TRBJ2-7|TRBV28|once|.
CASTRTKEQYF
TGTGCCAGCACTCGGACAAAAGAGCAGTACTTC
>TRBJ2-2|TRBV7-2|.|TRBD1
CASSLVGTGPANTGELFF
TGTGCCAGCAGCTTAGTGGGGACAGGCCCCGCGAACACCGGGGAGCTGTTTTTT
>TRBJ2-1|TRBV7-2|.|.
CASSPPTYNEQFF
TGTGCCAGCAGCCCCCCCACCTACAATGAGCAGTTCTTC
>TRBJ2-1|TRBV6-5|.|TRBD2
CASSRQLAGDEEQFF
TGTGCCAGCAGCCGACAACTAGCGGGAGACGAAGAGCAGTTCTTC
>TRBJ2-1|TRBV28|.|.
CASSYNYNEQFF
TGTGCCAGCAGTTACAATTACAATGAGCAGTTCTTC
>TRBJ1-5|TRBV2|medium-sized|TRBD1
CASSETGGSRQPQHF
TGTGCCAGCAGTGAAACAGGGGGGAGTCGACAGCCCCAGCATTTT
>TRBJ2-7|TRBV7-2|.|.
CASSYTGNYEQYF
TGTGCCAGCAGCTACACCGGGAACTACGAGCAGTACTTC
>TRBJ1-2|TRBV20-1|.|.
CSASASWGYTF
TGCAGTGCCTCAGCGTCTTGGGGCTACACCTTC
>TRBJ1-6|TRBV12-2|.|.
CASRLRGQGGKNSPLHF
TGTGCAAGTCGCTTACGGGGACAGGGGGGCAAAAATTCACCCCTCCACTTT
>TRBJ2-2|TRBV5-6|.|.
CASSFGGTGELFF
TGTGCCAGCAGCTTTGGAGGGACCGGGGAGCTGTTTTTT
>TRBJ2-3|TRBV11-1|.|.
CASSARQSSTDTQYF
TGTGCCAGCAGCGCCAGACAGTCTAGCACAGATACGCAGTATTTT
>TRBJ2-1|TRBV29-1|.|.
CSVEPKFSYNEQFF
TGCAGCGTTGAACCCAAATTCTCCTACAATGAGCAGTTCTTC
>TRBJ1-1|TRBV6-2/TRBV6-3|.|TRBD1
CASSYYPGQGGLDTEAFF
TGTGCCAGCAGTTACTATCCGGGACAGGGGGGCCTCGACACTGAAGCTTTCTTT
>TRBJ2-7|TRBV19|.|.
CASSIDLSSGRSYEQYF
TGTGCCAGTAGTATAGATCTATCCAGCGGGCGTTCCTACGAGCAGTACTTC
>TRBJ1-1|TRBV11-2|.|TRBD1
CASSKTGVTEAFF
TGTGCCAGCAGCAAGACAGGGGTCACTGAAGCTTTCTTT
>TRBJ2-1|TRBV5-1|.|.
CASSLRATNEQFF
TGCGCCAGCAGCTTGAGAGCTACCAATGAGCAGTTCTTC
>TRBJ2-2|TRBV9|few|TRBD1
CASSPNRGTGELFF
TGTGCCAGCAGCCCCAACAGGGGCACCGGGGAGCTGTTTTTT
>TRBJ2-5|TRBV27|.|TRBD1
CASRLGQGREETQYF
TGTGCCAGCAGACTCGGACAGGGGAGGGAAGAGACCCAGTACTTC
>TRBJ1-2|TRBV28|few|TRBD1
CASRAGQVYGYTF
TGTGCCAGCAGAGCCGGACAGGTCTATGGCTACACCTTC
>TRBJ1-1|TRBV7-9|once|TRBD1
CASSTHDRGLTEAFF
TGTGCCAGCAGCACCCACGACAGGGGGCTTACTGAAGCTTTCTTT
>TRBJ1-4|TRBV30|few|TRBD1
CAWSVRTGPNEKLFF
TGTGCCTGGAGTGTCAGGACAGGGCCCAATGAAAAACTGTTTTTT
>TRBJ2-1|TRBV28|.|TRBD2
CASSLSLQAGGPLDEQFF
TGTGCCAGCAGTTTAAGTTTACAAGCGGGAGGGCCCTTGGATGAGCAGTTCTTC
>TRBJ2-3|TRBV5-1|.|.
CASSFFSDGTDTQYF
TGCGCCAGCAGCTTTTTCAGCGATGGCACAGATACGCAGTATTTT
>TRBJ2-2|TRBV28|.|.
CASTPWAQYTGELFF
TGTGCCAGCACCCCTTGGGCGCAGTACACCGGGGAGCTGTTTTTT
>TRBJ1-2|TRBV18|.|.
CASSPSDSRAYTF
TGTGCCAGCTCACCTTCGGACTCTCGTGCCTACACCTTC
>TRBJ2-7|TRBV25-1|.|TRBD2
CAPGNRLARNEQYF
TGTGCCCCTGGAAATCGACTAGCGAGGAACGAGCAGTACTTC
>TRBJ2-5|TRBV28|.|.
CASSLGGRETQYF
TGTGCCAGCAGTTTAGGGGGGAGGGAGACCCAGTACTTC
>TRBJ2-3|TRBV5-1|.|TRBD2
CASSLDPSGLSTDTQYF
TGCGCCAGCAGCTTAGACCCTAGCGGCCTAAGCACAGATACGCAGTATTTT
>TRBJ2-1|TRBV4-1|.|.
CASSPVGLGNEQFF
TGCGCCAGCAGCCCCGTGGGCCTGGGCAATGAGCAGTTCTTC
>TRBJ2-5|TRBV7-3|.|.
CASSPGRGETQYF
TGTGCCAGCAGCCCAGGACGGGGAGAGACCCAGTACTTC
>TRBJ1-2|TRBV27|.|TRBD1
CASSLTQGAANYGYTF
TGTGCCAGCAGTTTAACACAGGGGGCGGCTAACTATGGCTACACCTTC
>TRBJ2-5|TRBV5-1|.|TRBD2
CASNSPGSSGRQETQYF
TGCGCCAGCAACTCCCCCGGCTCTAGCGGGAGACAAGAGACCCAGTACTTC
>TRBJ1-6|TRBV5-4|few|.
CASSTRVVNSPLHF
TGTGCCAGCTCAACCAGGGTTGTTAATTCACCCCTCCACTTT
>TRBJ2-1|TRBV28|.|.
CASNSPGYFPNEQFF
TGTGCCAGCAACTCGCCGGGGTATTTCCCGAATGAGCAGTTCTTC
>TRBJ1-6|TRBV28|.|.
CASSFPPGNSPLHF
TGTGCCAGCAGTTTCCCCCCCGGTAATTCACCCCTCCACTTT
>TRBJ2-4|TRBV25-1|.|.
CASSELGVGGKNIQYF
TGTGCCAGCAGTGAATTAGGGGTAGGGGGCAAAAACATTCAGTACTTC
>TRBJ1-2|TRBV6-5|.|.
CASSYTRGMGYGYTF
TGTGCCAGCAGTTACACCCGGGGGATGGGGTATGGCTACACCTTC
>TRBJ2-5|TRBV7-3|once|.
CASSLEPFAETQYF
TGTGCCAGCAGCTTAGAACCTTTTGCGGAGACCCAGTACTTC
>TRBJ2-5|TRBV5-4|.|TRBD2
CASSLRGGSQETQYF
TGTGCCAGCAGCTTGAGGGGCGGGAGTCAAGAGACCCAGTACTTC
>TRBJ1-2|TRBV5-4|.|.
CASSLERAGAGYTF
TGTGCCAGCAGCTTGGAACGAGCAGGGGCCGGCTACACCTTC
>TRBJ2-3|TRBV7-2|.|.
CASSLARHTQYF
TGTGCCAGCAGCTTAGCGCGCCATACGCAGTATTTT
>TRBJ2-4|TRBV29-1|.|TRBD1
CSVQGPRTGGVNIQYF
TGCAGCGTTCAGGGCCCCCGTACAGGGGGCGTAAACATTCAGTACTTC